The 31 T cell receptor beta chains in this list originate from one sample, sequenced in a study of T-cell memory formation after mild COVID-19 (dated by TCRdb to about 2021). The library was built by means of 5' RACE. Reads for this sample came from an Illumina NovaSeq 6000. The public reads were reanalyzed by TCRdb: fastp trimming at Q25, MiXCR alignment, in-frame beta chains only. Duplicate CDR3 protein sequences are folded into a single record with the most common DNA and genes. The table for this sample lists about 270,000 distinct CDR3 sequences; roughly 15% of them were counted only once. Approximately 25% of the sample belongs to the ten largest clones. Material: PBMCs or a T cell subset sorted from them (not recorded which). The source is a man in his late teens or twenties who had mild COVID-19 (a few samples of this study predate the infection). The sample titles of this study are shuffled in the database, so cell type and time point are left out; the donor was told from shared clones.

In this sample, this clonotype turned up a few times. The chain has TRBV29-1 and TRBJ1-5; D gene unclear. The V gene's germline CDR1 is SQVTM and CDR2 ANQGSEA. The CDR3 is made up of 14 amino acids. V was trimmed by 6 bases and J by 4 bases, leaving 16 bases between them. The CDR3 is CSVAVDGKNQPQHF. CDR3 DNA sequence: TGCAGCGTAGCCGTGGACGGGAAAAATCAGCCCCAGCATTTT.

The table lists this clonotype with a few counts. CDR3 coding DNA: TGTGCCAGCAGCGGCGGAGAGGACAGGGCCTACGAGCAGTACTTC. Translation: CASSGGEDRAYEQYF. The chain employs TRBV7-9 and TRBJ2-7, with 8 bases matching TRBD1. V shed 5 bases, J shed 2 bases, and the junction held 8 bases outside the gene matches. Germline V gives CDR1 SEHNR, CDR2 FQNEAQ (reference sequence). This CDR3 is built from 15 residues.

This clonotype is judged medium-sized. CDR3 DNA: TGCGCCAGCAGCCCACAGGGGCCCACCGGGGAGCTGTTTTTT. Amino acid sequence: CASSPQGPTGELFF. V usage is TRBV5-1 and J usage is TRBJ2-2; TRBD1 matches 7 bases. Germline V CDR1 and CDR2: SGHRS, YFSETQ. This CDR3 is built from 14 residues. V lost 4 bases and J lost 4; bases outside the gene matches: 4.

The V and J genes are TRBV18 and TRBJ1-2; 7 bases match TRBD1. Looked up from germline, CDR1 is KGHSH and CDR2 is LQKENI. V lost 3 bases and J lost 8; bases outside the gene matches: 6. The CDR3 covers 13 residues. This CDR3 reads CASSPETGRGYTF. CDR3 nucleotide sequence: TGTGCCAGCTCACCGGAGACAGGGCGCGGCTACACCTTC.

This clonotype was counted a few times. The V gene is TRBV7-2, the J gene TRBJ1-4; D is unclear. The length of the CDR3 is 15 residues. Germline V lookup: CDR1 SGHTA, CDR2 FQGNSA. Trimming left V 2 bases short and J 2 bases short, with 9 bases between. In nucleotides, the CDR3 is TGTGCCAGCAGCTTAAGGGCTTTGACTAATGAAAAACTGTTTTTT. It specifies CASSLRALTNEKLFF.

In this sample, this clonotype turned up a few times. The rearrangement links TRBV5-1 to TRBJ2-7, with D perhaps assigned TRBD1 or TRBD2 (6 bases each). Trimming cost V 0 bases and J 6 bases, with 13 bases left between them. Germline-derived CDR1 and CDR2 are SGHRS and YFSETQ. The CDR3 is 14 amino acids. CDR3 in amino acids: CASSLAGDRIEQYF. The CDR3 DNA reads TGCGCCAGCAGCTTGGCGGGAGACAGGATCGAGCAGTACTTC.

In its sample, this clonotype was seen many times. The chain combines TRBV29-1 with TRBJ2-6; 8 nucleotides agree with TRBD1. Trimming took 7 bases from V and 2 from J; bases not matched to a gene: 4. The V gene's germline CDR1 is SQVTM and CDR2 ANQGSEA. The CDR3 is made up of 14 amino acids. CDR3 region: CSAATGAGANVLTF. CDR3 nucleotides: TGCAGCGCGGCGACAGGGGCTGGGGCCAACGTCCTGACTTTC.

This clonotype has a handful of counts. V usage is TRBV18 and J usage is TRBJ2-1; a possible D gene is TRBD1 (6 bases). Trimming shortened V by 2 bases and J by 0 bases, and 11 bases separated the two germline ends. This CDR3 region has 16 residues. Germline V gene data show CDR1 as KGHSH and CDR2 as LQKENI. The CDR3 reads CASSPAGASSYNEQFF. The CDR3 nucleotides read TGTGCCAGCTCACCAGCAGGGGCCAGCTCCTACAATGAGCAGTTCTTC.

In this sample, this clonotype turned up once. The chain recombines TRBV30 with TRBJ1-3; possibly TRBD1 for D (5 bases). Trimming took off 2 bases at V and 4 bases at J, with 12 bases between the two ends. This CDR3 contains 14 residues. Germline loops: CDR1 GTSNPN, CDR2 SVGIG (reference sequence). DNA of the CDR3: TGTGCCTGGAGTCGGCCGGGGGAAGGAAACACCATATATTTT. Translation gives CAWSRPGEGNTIYF. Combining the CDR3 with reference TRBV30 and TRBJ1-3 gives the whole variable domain SQTIHQWPATLVQPVGSPLSLECTVEGTSNPNLYWYRQAAGRGLQLLFYSVGIGQISSEVPQNLSASRPQDRQFILSSKKLLLSDSGFYLCAWSRPGEGNTIYFGEGSWLTVV.

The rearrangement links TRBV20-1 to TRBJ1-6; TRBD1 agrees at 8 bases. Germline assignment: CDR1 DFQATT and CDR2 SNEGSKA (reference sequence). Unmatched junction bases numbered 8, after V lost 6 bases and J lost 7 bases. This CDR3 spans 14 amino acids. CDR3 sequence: CSAGTGRENSPLHF. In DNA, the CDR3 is TGCAGTGCCGGGACAGGACGGGAAAATTCACCCCTCCACTTT.

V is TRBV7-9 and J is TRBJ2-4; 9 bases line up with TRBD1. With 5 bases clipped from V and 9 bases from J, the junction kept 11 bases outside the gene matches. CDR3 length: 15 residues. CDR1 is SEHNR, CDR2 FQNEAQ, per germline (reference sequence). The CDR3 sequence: CASSPTGTGNRIQYF. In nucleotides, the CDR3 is TGTGCCAGCAGCCCCACCGGGACAGGGAATCGCATTCAGTACTTC. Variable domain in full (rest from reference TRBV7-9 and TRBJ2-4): DTGVSQNPRHKITKRGQNVTFRCDPISEHNRLYWYRQTLGQGPEFLTYFQNEAQLEKSRLLSDRFSAERPKGSFSTLEIQRTEQGDSAMYLCASSPTGTGNRIQYFGAGTRLSVL.

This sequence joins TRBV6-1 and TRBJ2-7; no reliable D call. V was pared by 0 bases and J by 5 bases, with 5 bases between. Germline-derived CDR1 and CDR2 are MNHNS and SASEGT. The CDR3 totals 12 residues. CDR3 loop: CASSEAAHEQYV. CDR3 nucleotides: TGTGCCAGCAGTGAAGCCGCCCACGAGCAGTACGTC.

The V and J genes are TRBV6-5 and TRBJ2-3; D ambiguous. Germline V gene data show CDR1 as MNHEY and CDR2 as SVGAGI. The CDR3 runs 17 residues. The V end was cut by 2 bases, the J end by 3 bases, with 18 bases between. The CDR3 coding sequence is TGTGCCAGCAGTTACACGCCCTCCTATGCTGGGACAGATACGCAGTATTTT. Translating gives CASSYTPSYAGTDTQYF.

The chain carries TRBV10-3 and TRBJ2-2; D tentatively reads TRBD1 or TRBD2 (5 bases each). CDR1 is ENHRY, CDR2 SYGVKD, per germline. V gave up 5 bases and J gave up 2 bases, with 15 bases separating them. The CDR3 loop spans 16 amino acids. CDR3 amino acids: CAISSTRDPNTGELFF. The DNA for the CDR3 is TGTGCCATCAGTTCAACCCGGGACCCCAACACCGGGGAGCTGTTTTTT.

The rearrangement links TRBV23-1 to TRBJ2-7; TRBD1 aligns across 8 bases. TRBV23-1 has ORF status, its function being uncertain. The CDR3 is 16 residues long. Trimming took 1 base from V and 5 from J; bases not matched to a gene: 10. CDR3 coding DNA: TGCGCCAGCAGTCAATACAGGGGGTATAATAAAGACGAGCAGTACGTC. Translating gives CASSQYRGYNKDEQYV.

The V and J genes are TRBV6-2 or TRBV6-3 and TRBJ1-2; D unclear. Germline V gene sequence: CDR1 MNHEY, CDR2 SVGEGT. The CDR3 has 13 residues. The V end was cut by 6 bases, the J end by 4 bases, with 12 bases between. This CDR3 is CASRGEGGYGYTF. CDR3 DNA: TGTGCCAGCAGGGGTGAAGGAGGCTATGGCTACACCTTC.

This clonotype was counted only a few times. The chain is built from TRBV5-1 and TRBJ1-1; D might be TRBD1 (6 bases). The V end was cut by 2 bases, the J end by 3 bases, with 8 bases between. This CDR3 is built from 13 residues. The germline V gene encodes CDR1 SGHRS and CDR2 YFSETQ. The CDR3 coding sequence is TGCGCCAGCAGCTTTGCAGGGGACACTGAAGCTTTCTTT. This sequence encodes CASSFAGDTEAFF.

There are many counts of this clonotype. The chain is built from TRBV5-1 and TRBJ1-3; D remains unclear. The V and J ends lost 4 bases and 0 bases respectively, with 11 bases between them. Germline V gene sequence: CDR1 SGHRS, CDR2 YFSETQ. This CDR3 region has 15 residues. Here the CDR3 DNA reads TGCGCCAGCAGCGCCTCAGGATTCTCTGGAAACACCATATATTTT. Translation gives CASSASGFSGNTIYF.

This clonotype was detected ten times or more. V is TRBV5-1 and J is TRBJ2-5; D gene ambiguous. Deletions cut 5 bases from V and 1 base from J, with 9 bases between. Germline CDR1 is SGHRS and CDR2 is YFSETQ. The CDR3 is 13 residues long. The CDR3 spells CASRVAVQETQYF. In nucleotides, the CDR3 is TGCGCCAGCAGGGTGGCGGTCCAAGAGACCCAGTACTTC.

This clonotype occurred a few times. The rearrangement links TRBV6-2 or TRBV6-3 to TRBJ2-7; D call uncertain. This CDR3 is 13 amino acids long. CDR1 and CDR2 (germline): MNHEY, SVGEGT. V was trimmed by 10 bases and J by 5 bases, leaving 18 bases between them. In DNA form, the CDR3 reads TGTGCCACCGGTAGACTCCTTCGGGACGAGCAGTACGTC. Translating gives CATGRLLRDEQYV.

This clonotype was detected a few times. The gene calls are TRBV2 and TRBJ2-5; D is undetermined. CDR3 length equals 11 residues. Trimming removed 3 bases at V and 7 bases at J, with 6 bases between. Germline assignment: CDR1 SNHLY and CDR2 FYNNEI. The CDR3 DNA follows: TGTGCCAGCAGTGATTCAGGGACCCAGTACTTC. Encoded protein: CASSDSGTQYF.

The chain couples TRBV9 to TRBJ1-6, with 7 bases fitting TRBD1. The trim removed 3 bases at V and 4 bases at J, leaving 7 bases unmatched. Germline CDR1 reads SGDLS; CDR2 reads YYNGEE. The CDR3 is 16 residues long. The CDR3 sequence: CASSDGQAVYNSPLHF. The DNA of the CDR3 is TGTGCCAGCAGCGACGGACAGGCCGTTTATAATTCACCCCTCCACTTT. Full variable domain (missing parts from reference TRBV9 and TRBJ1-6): DSGVTQTPKHLITATGQRVTLRCSPRSGDLSVYWYQQSLDQGLQFLIQYYNGEERAKGNILERFSAQQFPDLHSELNLSSLELGDSALYFCASSDGQAVYNSPLHFGNGTRLTVT.

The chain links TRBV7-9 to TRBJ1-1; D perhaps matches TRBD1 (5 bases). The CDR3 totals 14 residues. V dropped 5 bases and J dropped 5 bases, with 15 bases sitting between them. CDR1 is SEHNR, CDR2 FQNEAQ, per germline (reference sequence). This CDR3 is CASSNTGRGTEAFF. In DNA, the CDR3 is TGTGCCAGCAGCAACACGGGGCGGGGTACTGAAGCTTTCTTT.

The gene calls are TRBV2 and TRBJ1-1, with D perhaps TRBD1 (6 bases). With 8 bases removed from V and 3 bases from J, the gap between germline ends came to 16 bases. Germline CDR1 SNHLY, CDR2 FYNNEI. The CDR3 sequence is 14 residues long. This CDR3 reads CASRPGTFDTEAFF. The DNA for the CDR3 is TGTGCCAGCCGACCAGGGACATTCGACACTGAAGCTTTCTTT.

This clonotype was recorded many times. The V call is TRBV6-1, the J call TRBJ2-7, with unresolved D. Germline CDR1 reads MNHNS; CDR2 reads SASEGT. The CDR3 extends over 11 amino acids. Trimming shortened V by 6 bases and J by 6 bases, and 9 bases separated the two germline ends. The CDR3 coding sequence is TGTGCCAGCAGACTTACCACCGAGCAGTACTTC. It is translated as CASRLTTEQYF.

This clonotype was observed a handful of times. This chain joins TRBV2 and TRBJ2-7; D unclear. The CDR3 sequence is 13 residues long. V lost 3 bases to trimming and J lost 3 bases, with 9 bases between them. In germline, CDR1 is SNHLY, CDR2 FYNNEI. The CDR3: CASSETSDYEQYF. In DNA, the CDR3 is TGTGCCAGCAGTGAGACATCCGACTACGAGCAGTACTTC.

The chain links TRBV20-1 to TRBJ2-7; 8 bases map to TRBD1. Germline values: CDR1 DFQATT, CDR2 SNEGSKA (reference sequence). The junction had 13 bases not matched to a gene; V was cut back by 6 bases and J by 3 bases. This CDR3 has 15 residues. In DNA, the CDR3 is TGCAGTGCGTCAGACAGGGGTCGGGGACTCTACGAGCAGTACTTC. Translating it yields CSASDRGRGLYEQYF.

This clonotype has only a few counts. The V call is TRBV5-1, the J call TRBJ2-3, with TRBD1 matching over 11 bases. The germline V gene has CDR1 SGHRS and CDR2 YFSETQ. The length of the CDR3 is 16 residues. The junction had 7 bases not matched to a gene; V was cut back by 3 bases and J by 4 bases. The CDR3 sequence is CASSSLGTGGADTQYF. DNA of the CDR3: TGCGCCAGCAGCTCCCTCGGGACAGGGGGGGCAGATACGCAGTATTTT.

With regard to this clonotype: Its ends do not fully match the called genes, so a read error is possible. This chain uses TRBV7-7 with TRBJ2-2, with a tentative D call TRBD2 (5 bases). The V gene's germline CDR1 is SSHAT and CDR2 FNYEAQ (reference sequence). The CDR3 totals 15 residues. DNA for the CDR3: TGTGCTAGCAGCTTAGGACTGGCGAACACCGGGGAGCTGTTTTTT. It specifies CASSLGLANTGELFF.

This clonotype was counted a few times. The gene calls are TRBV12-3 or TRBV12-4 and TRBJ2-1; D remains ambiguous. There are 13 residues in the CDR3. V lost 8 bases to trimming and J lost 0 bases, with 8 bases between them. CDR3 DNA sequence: TGTGCCAGCTTCCAGAGCTCCTACAATGAGCAGTTCTTC. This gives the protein CASFQSSYNEQFF.

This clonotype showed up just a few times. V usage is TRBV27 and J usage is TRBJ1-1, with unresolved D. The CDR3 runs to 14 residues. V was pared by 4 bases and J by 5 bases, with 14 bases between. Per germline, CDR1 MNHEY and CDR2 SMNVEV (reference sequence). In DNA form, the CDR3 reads TGTGCCAGCAGTTGGACCTGGGGAGAGACTGAAGCTTTCTTT. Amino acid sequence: CASSWTWGETEAFF.